This entry is about one T cell receptor beta chain. Which antigen it targets is not known. This may stem from a read error, because a much larger clone lies one nucleotide away. This sample was taken from a study of tumor and adjacent non-tumor tissue in lung cancer (dated by TCRdb to the late 2010s). Looking at the study overall: Patients with adenocarcinoma (about 12), squamous cell carcinoma (2) and small cell lung cancer (1) were included in the cohort. TCRbeta CDR3 sequencing was performed on 25 to 30 paired specimens, with one tumor sample and one normal lung sample collected per patient. The study compared bulk TCRbeta repertoires between lung tumor tissue and matched distant non-tumor lung tissue from over twelve lung cancer patients. Among the approximately 15 patients, ages ranged from about 31 to 85 years, approximately 10 were men and 5 were women, and disease was TNM stage I to III. In total, sequencing yielded 125,075,908 productive TCRbeta reads, which works out to an average of about 4.17 million reads per sample.

Spanning cysteine to phenylalanine, the CDR3 consists of 14 amino acids. The DNA shown is the 42-base CDR3, in frame from base 1. CDR1 and CDR2 (SGHAT, FQDESV) derive from the germline V gene (reference sequence). The V and J ends are trimmed by 3 bases and 5 bases, leaving 14 bases between them. The protocol used for the library was multiplex PCR. Sequencing instrument: Illumina HiSeq 2500. TCRbeta libraries were built by three rounds of nested PCR using primers (Table S4), following protocols modified from ARM-PCR. Before sequencing, PCR products of 200-500 bp were cut from the gel and purified using the QIAquick gel extraction kit. The paper's data handling went like this. Reads were cleaned with Trimmomatic, merged with FLASH into complete CDR3 sequences, and assigned to V(D)J germline segments with MiTCR. Clonal diversity was computed as the inverse Simpson's index with VDJtools. Productive reads were defined as in-frame sequences without a premature stop codon. TCRdb trimmed public reads at Q25 via fastp, called clones via MiXCR and kept in-frame beta chains. For every CDR3 protein sequence, its rows merge into one entry that carries the most common genes and DNA. Here the V and J calls rest on TCRdb's processing, not on the authors' analysis. This sample lists approximately 70,000 distinct CDR3 sequences; about 80% were detected once. Together, the top ten hold 28% of the sample.

Overall study results and their limits: Neither the sequencing platform nor unique molecular identifiers are named or mentioned anywhere in the methods. Tumor tissue showed significantly higher TCR diversity (inverse Simpson) than normal lung tissue, at about 400 vs 150 (P = 0.0075, Mann-Whitney U test). The top 100 clones accounted for a significantly larger cumulative portion of the repertoire in normal lung than in tumor tissue. The cohort had only about 16 patients, and the authors noted that larger samples and more detailed clinical data are needed. Because peripheral blood was not sequenced, blood TCRbeta repertoires in the lung cancer patients of the study were not examined. TCR diversity was significantly higher in younger patients, and greater tumor TCR diversity was associated with shorter overall survival and shorter disease-free survival.

RNA was isolated from bulk unsorted tissue, and RNA quality was assessed with a NanoDrop ND-1000 and an Agilent 2100. All donors had newly diagnosed lung cancer, had not received prior chemotherapy, and were admitted for thoracic surgery in China between August and November 2014. Patients with previous radiotherapy or chemotherapy, or with another concurrent cancer, were excluded from the study. Surgical tissue pieces of roughly 1-2 cm3 were preserved in RNAlater solution and stored at -80 °C until use. The chain joins TRBV11-1 to TRBJ2-7, with no reliable assignment of the D segment. Sequences were obtained from lung tumor tissue. The origin of this receptor is a man aged 55 to 70 with non-small cell lung cancer. CDR3 region: CASSFFSDTNEQYF. In nucleotide form, the sequence is TGTGCCAGCAGCTTTTTCTCCGACACCAACGAGCAGTACTTC.